The rows below give T cell receptor beta chains drawn from one sample of a study of T-cell memory formation after mild COVID-19. TCRdb used MiXCR to reprocess the 5' RACE reads, holding one entry per CDR3 protein. Of 160,000 or so distinct CDR3 sequences in the sample, roughly 30% were seen once. Sequencing used PBMCs or a T cell subset sorted from them (not recorded which). These receptors were obtained from an adult woman who had mild COVID-19 (a few samples of this study predate the infection). Cell type and time point are not known. Each CDR3 is given with its conserved first and last residue. D genes are given only for firm matches. Clone sizes are given selectively: once, few, many, or a class where the clone is expanded.

clone size	D gene	V gene	J gene	CDR3 DNA	CDR3 protein
once	TRBD1	TRBV20-1	TRBJ1-1	TGCAGTGCTAGAGCTCTAGACCCGGGACAGGGCCGGAACACTGAAGCTTTCTTT	CSARALDPGQGRNTEAFF
NA	NA	TRBV5-1	TRBJ2-7	TGCGCCAGCAGCTTGGAGCACGAGCAGTACTTC	CASSLEHEQYF
NA	NA	TRBV7-2	TRBJ2-7	TGTGCCAGCAGAGGGGGGGGAGGATTCGGGTACGAGCAGTACTTC	CASRGGGGFGYEQYF
few	NA	TRBV29-1	TRBJ2-1	TGCAGCGTTGATTTAGGAGGGGAGCAGTTCTTC	CSVDLGGEQFF
few	TRBD2	TRBV5-4	TRBJ2-4	TGTGCCAGCAGCCCCGGGACTAGCGTAAACATTCAGTACTTC	CASSPGTSVNIQYF
few	TRBD1	TRBV12-3/TRBV12-4	TRBJ1-1	TGTGCCAGCAGTTTAGAGACAGGGGGGAACACTGAAGCTTTCTTT	CASSLETGGNTEAFF
few	NA	TRBV7-3	TRBJ2-3	TGTGCCAGCAGCTTGAGGGGGTGGCCCACAGATACGCAGTATTTT	CASSLRGWPTDTQYF
few	NA	TRBV2	TRBJ2-7	TGTGCCAGCAGTGAAATGAGGGGCGAGCAGTACTTC	CASSEMRGEQYF
NA	NA	TRBV4-1	TRBJ2-7	TGCGCCAGCAGCCAAGAGGAGACTTCAGCCGAGCAGTACTTC	CASSQEETSAEQYF
NA	TRBD2	TRBV4-1	TRBJ2-3	TGCGCCAGCAGCCGCACCCGACTAGCCGAATACACAGATACGCAGTATTTT	CASSRTRLAEYTDTQYF
NA	TRBD2	TRBV4-3	TRBJ2-7	TGCGCCAGCAGCCAAGATGGTCTAGCGGGAGACTACGAGCAGTACTTC	CASSQDGLAGDYEQYF
few	TRBD1	TRBV4-2	TRBJ1-1	TGTGCCAGCAGCCAAGTCCGACAGGGGGCTAAGAACACTGAAGCTTTCTTT	CASSQVRQGAKNTEAFF
few	TRBD1	TRBV12-3/TRBV12-4	TRBJ2-5	TGTGCCAGCAGAAAGGGACAGCAAGAGACCCAGTACTTC	CASRKGQQETQYF
NA	NA	TRBV9	TRBJ2-1	TGTGCCAGCAGCGTAGCAGGAACTAGCTGGGCAAATGAGCAGTTCTTC	CASSVAGTSWANEQFF
NA	NA	TRBV3-1	TRBJ2-3	TGTGCCAGCAGCCAAAAACTTGGTACAGATACGCAGTATTTT	CASSQKLGTDTQYF
few	NA	TRBV3-1	TRBJ2-2	TGTGCCAGCAGTCCTACTCACAGCACCGGGGAGCTGTTTTTT	CASSPTHSTGELFF
NA	NA	TRBV12-3/TRBV12-4	TRBJ1-1	TGTGCCAGCAGTGCCCCCCGTGGGGACGGGAGGAACACTGAAGCTTTCTTT	CASSAPRGDGRNTEAFF
NA	NA	TRBV19	TRBJ2-3	TGTGCCAGTAGTATGGGGGACACAGATACGCAGTATTTT	CASSMGDTDTQYF
few	NA	TRBV20-1	TRBJ2-5	TGCAGTGTACGGAGGCCTGGGTCACGGGAGACCCAGTACTTC	CSVRRPGSRETQYF
few	TRBD2	TRBV20-1	TRBJ2-7	TGCAGTGTCGTGGCCAAACCGGGACTACTCTCCTACGAGCAGTACTTC	CSVVAKPGLLSYEQYF
few	TRBD1	TRBV5-1	TRBJ2-7	TGCGCCAGCAGCTCGGGACAGGGCCACTACGAGCAGTACTTC	CASSSGQGHYEQYF
few	NA	TRBV5-1	TRBJ2-3	TGCGCCAGCAGCATCACAGGCTCCTGGGCAGATACGCAGTATTTT	CASSITGSWADTQYF
NA	TRBD1	TRBV12-3/TRBV12-4	TRBJ1-1	TGTGCCAGCAGTTTGGGGACAGGGGTTTCTGAAGCTTTCTTT	CASSLGTGVSEAFF
NA	TRBD2	TRBV7-2	TRBJ2-5	TGTGCCAGCAGCTTAGAGTGGCCTAGCGGGGGGGGAGAGACCCAGTACTTC	CASSLEWPSGGGETQYF
NA	TRBD1	TRBV19	TRBJ1-1	TGTGCCAGTAGTATGGACAGGGAAACTGAAGCTTTCTTT	CASSMDRETEAFF
NA	NA	TRBV12-3/TRBV12-4	TRBJ1-1	TGTGCCAGCAGTTCGAGGCCCCAGGGTTCCGAAGCTTTCTTT	CASSSRPQGSEAFF
NA	NA	TRBV6-6	TRBJ2-5	TGTGCCAGCAGTTACCTGGGTTCGTCCCAAGAGACCCAGTACTTC	CASSYLGSSQETQYF
once	NA	TRBV13	TRBJ2-3	TGTGCCAGCAGCTTTCCCCCAGCGTCTAGCACAGATACGCAGTATTTT	CASSFPPASSTDTQYF
NA	NA	TRBV29-1	TRBJ2-5	TGCAGCGTTGAAGATCGCCGGCAGATTCAAGAGGTCCAGTACTTC	CSVEDRRQIQEVQYF
NA	NA	TRBV3-1	TRBJ1-1	TGTGCCAGCAGCCAAGGCCTTAATTTGAACACTGAAGCTTTCTTT	CASSQGLNLNTEAFF
NA	NA	TRBV14	TRBJ2-6	TGTGCCAGCAGCCAAGCCAAGGGACGCTTCTCTGGGGCCAACGTCCTGACTTTC	CASSQAKGRFSGANVLTF
NA	TRBD1	TRBV28	TRBJ2-7	TGTGCCAGCAGATTCGGACAGGGCTACGAGCAGTACTTC	CASRFGQGYEQYF
NA	NA	TRBV5-1	TRBJ1-1	TGCGCCAGCAGCTTCGAACAGGGTAGGGCTGAAGCTTTCTTT	CASSFEQGRAEAFF
NA	NA	TRBV24-1	TRBJ1-5	TGTGCCACCAGTGAAGGGGGTAATCAGCCCCAGCATTTT	CATSEGGNQPQHF
few	TRBD1	TRBV12-3/TRBV12-4	TRBJ1-5	TGTGCCAGCAGCCCCGGGACAGGCTATCAGCCCCAGCATTTT	CASSPGTGYQPQHF
NA	NA	TRBV4-3	TRBJ2-2	TGCGCCAGCAGCCAAGTACCCGGATGGGACACCGGGGAGCTGTTTTTT	CASSQVPGWDTGELFF
NA	TRBD1	TRBV6-5	TRBJ2-2	TGTGCCAGCAGAGTCGGGACAGGGACACGGGACACCGGGGAGCTGTTTTTT	CASRVGTGTRDTGELFF
NA	TRBD1	TRBV7-9	TRBJ2-5	TGTGCCAGCAGCTTACTCGGGACAGGCGGAGAGACCCAGTACTTC	CASSLLGTGGETQYF
NA	TRBD1	TRBV19	TRBJ2-1	TGTGCCAGTAGTAAATCCCGTGGACAGGGAGGTTCCAATGAGCAGTTCTTC	CASSKSRGQGGSNEQFF
NA	NA	TRBV7-9	TRBJ1-2	TGTGCCAGCAGCTTTGTTAACTATGGCTACACCTTC	CASSFVNYGYTF
NA	NA	TRBV7-9	TRBJ1-4	TGTGCCAGCAGCTGGGGCAGGACAACAACTAATGAAAAACTGTTTTTT	CASSWGRTTTNEKLFF
few	TRBD1	TRBV20-1	TRBJ2-3	TGCAGTGCTGGGGTGGCGGACAGGGGCCGAGGTACAGATACGCAGTATTTT	CSAGVADRGRGTDTQYF
NA	NA	TRBV19	TRBJ1-2	TGTGCCAGTAGTAGTAAACTGGCAGGGACGAACTATGGCTACACCTTC	CASSSKLAGTNYGYTF
once	NA	TRBV3-1	TRBJ1-2	TGTGCCAGCAGCGAAGAGGGGCCTCGTGGGTTCCCTAACTATGGCTACACCTTC	CASSEEGPRGFPNYGYTF
few	TRBD1	TRBV29-1	TRBJ1-1	TGCAGCGTTGAAGCCCCGGGACAGGGGTCGCTGAGTACTGAAGCTTTCTTT	CSVEAPGQGSLSTEAFF
NA	NA	TRBV11-2	TRBJ2-3	TGTGCCAGCAGCTTAGGGCCTTCCACCCAAACCGGTGGACCCGACACAGATACGCAGTATTTT	CASSLGPSTQTGGPDTDTQYF
NA	TRBD2	TRBV4-3	TRBJ2-7	TGCGCCAGCAGCCAAGATCGGGCGGGAGTGGCCTACGAGCAGTACTTC	CASSQDRAGVAYEQYF
NA	NA	TRBV30	TRBJ1-2	TGTGCCTGGACCGTACGGGGGGGCCGGGGCTACACCTTC	CAWTVRGGRGYTF
NA	TRBD2	TRBV24-1	TRBJ2-5	TGTGCCACCCGGGTTGGGGCTAGCGGTTACCAAGAGACCCAGTACTTC	CATRVGASGYQETQYF
NA	TRBD1	TRBV5-6	TRBJ2-7	TGTGCCAGCAGCTCAGCCGGACAGGCGGCCTACGAGCAGTACTTC	CASSSAGQAAYEQYF
few	TRBD1	TRBV5-5	TRBJ2-7	TGTGCCAGCACCTTCCGGGACAGGGACTCCTACGAGCAGTACTTC	CASTFRDRDSYEQYF
NA	NA	TRBV15	TRBJ2-7	TGTGCCACCAGTTTCACAGGGCTCCGCTACGAGCAGTACTTC	CATSFTGLRYEQYF
NA	NA	TRBV20-1	TRBJ1-1	TGCAGTGCTAGAGATTATCAGCGACTCTCTACTGAAGCTTTCTTT	CSARDYQRLSTEAFF
few	NA	TRBV7-2	TRBJ2-4	TGTGCCAGCAGCTTACAGGGCCCCCTAGCCAAAAACATTCAGTACTTC	CASSLQGPLAKNIQYF
NA	TRBD2	TRBV24-1	TRBJ2-5	TGTGCCACCGCGGCTAGCGGGACGAAGACCCAGTACTTC	CATAASGTKTQYF
NA	NA	TRBV7-7	TRBJ2-2	TGTGCTAGCAGCCAACAGAGAGACACCGGGGAGCTGTTTTTT	CASSQQRDTGELFF
NA	TRBD2	TRBV6-6	TRBJ2-7	TGTGCCAGCAGTTACGCTAGCGGGAGGGCCTACGAGCAGTACTTC	CASSYASGRAYEQYF
NA	TRBD2	TRBV7-9	TRBJ2-1	TGTGCCAGCAGCCCTAACCGAGGACTAGCCCGTTTGGATGAGCAGTTCTTC	CASSPNRGLARLDEQFF
few	TRBD2	TRBV5-1	TRBJ2-1	TGCGCCAGCAGCTCACAAGCGGGGGGGCTAAACAATGAGCAGTTCTTC	CASSSQAGGLNNEQFF